The clone carrying this TCR beta chain has just a few counts. Antigen specificity is unknown. A roughly 9.3 ml volume of fresh peripheral blood provided the PBMCs. Germline V gene sequence: CDR1 LNHDA, CDR2 SQIVND (reference sequence). V lost 3 bases, J lost 6 bases, and 15 bases lay in between. The CDR3 is 15 residues long. These data come from a study of T cells in Graves' hyperthyroidism and ophthalmopathy. Findings and limits, study-wide: The authors' 13 V-J model separated ophthalmopathy from stable hyperthyroidism. Most clonotypes that expanded in the thyroid above 0.001 also showed up in blood.

RNA transcripts yielded amplified TCR beta CDR3 regions. The HTBI primer set was used in a first-round RT-PCR of the TCR CDR3. In TCRdb, the multiplex PCR reads were re-called with MiXCR into one record per CDR3 protein. This table holds about 700,000 distinct CDR3 sequences, around 15% found once. J is TRBJ2-1 and V is TRBV19; D might be TRBD2 (5 bases). Sequencing used blood. This clonotype was obtained from a woman under 30 with Graves' hyperthyroidism. The CDR3 spells CASSMEVGRSNEQFF. CDR3 DNA: TGTGCCAGTAGTATGGAGGTAGGCCGGTCCAATGAGCAGTTCTTC.